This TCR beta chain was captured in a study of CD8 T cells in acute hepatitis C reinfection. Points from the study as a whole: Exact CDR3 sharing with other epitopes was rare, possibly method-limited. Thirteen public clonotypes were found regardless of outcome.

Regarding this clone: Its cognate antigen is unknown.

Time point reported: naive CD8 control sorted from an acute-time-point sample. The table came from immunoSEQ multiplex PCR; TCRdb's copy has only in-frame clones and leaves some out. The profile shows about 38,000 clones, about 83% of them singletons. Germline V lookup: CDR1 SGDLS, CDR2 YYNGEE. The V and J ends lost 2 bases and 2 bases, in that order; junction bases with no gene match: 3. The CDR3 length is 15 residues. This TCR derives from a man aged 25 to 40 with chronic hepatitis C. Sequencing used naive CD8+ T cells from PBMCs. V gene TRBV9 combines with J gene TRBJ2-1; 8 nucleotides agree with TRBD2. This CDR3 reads CASSVSGTTYNEQFF. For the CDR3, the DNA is TGTGCCAGCAGCGTTAGCGGGACGACCTACAATGAGCAGTTCTTC.